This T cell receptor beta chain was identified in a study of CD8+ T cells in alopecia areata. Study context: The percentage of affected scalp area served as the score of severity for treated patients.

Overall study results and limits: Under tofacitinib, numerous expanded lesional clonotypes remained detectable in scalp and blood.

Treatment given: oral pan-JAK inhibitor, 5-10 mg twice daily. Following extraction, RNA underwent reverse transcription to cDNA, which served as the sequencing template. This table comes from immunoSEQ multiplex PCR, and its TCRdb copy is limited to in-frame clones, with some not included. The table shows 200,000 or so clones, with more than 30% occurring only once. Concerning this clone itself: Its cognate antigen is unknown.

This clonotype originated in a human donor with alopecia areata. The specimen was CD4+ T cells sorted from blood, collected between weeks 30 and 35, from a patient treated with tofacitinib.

In nucleotides, the CDR3 is TGTGCCTGGAGTTTACAGACAGGGAATGAGCAGTTCTTC. This codes for CAWSLQTGNEQFF. The chain has TRBV30 and TRBJ2-1, with TRBD1 matching 7 bases. The V gene end was trimmed by 2 bases and the J gene end by 7 bases; junction bases not matched to a gene: 5. The germline V gene has CDR1 GTSNPN and CDR2 SVGIG (reference sequence). This CDR3 has 13 amino acids. Filled out from reference TRBV30 and TRBJ2-1, the complete variable domain reads SQTIHQWPATLVQPVGSPLSLECTVEGTSNPNLYWYRQAAGRGLQLLFYSVGIGQISSEVPQNLSASRPQDRQFILSSKKLLLSDSGFYLCAWSLQTGNEQFFGPGTRLTVL.